This T cell receptor (beta chain) is from a study of blood T cell repertoires in COVID-19. Study information: From the United States, Italy and Spain came samples of acute and convalescent COVID-19. PBMCs, B-cell-depleted T cells, or T cells provided the cDNA or gDNA that made up the material.

This clone appeared a single time. CDR1 SGHDN and CDR2 FVKESK come from the germline V gene. V was clipped by 0 bases and J by 4 bases; unmatched bases: 8. The CDR3 is 17 residues long. Original analysis: Reference gene primer amplification gave nucleated cell count estimates. This table comes from immunoSEQ multiplex PCR, and its TCRdb copy is limited to in-frame clones, with some not included. That table gives V, J and clone size, and the DNA gave D and trimming. Here the sample spans some 70,000 clones, more than 85% being singletons. The receptor's source is a human donor with active COVID-19. The donor label of this sample is uncertain. This chain joins TRBV14 and TRBJ2-5; 10 bases line up with TRBD1. The sample was peripheral blood. The CDR3 reads CASSQDQRTGGRETQYF. In DNA form, the CDR3 reads TGTGCCAGCAGCCAAGATCAAAGGACAGGGGGTCGAGAGACCCAGTACTTC.